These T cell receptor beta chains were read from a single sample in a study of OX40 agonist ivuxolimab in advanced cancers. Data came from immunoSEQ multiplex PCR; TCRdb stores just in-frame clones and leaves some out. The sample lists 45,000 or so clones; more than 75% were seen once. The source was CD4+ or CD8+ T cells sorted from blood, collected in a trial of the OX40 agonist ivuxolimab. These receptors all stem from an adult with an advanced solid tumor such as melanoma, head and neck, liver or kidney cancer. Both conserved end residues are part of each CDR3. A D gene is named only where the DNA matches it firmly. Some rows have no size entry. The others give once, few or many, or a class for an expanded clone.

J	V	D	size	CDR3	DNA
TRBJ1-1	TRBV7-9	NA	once	CASSLGHAGVMNTEAFF	TGTGCCAGCAGCTTAGGACACGCGGGAGTAATGAACACTGAAGCTTTCTTT
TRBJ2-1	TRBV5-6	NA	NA	CASSLGDYSEQFF	TGTGCCAGCAGCTTGGGAGACTACTCTGAGCAGTTCTTC
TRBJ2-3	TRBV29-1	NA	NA	CSVQVPQTVSTDTQYF	TGCAGCGTCCAGGTTCCCCAGACAGTTAGCACAGATACGCAGTATTTT
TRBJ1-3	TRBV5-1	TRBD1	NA	CASRTDRAVGNTIYF	TGCGCCAGCAGAACCGACAGGGCGGTCGGAAACACCATATATTTT
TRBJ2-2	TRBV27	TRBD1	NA	CASSFSGQGGTGELFF	TGTGCCAGCAGTTTCAGCGGACAGGGGGGAACCGGGGAGCTGTTTTTT
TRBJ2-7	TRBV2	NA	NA	CASSELGARSFYEQYF	TGTGCCAGCAGTGAATTAGGGGCTAGGAGCTTCTACGAGCAGTACTTC
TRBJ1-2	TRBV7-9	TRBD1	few	CASSPVRTGAGYGYTF	TGTGCCAGCAGCCCAGTCCGGACAGGGGCAGGTTATGGCTACACCTTC
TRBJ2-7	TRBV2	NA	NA	CASVPGLLYEQYF	TGTGCCAGCGTTCCGGGACTGCTCTACGAGCAGTACTTC
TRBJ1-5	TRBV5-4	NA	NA	CASSSDGNQPQHF	TGTGCCAGCAGCTCGGACGGGAATCAGCCCCAGCATTTT
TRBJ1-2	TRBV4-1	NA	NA	CASSPRAGTLYDGYTF	TGCGCCAGCAGCCCGCGGGCGGGAACCCTATACGATGGCTACACCTTC
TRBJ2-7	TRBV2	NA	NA	CASSSPDSLYEQYF	TGTGCCAGCAGTTCCCCGGACAGCCTCTACGAGCAGTACTTC
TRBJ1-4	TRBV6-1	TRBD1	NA	CASTRQGPLNEKLFF	TGTGCCAGCACCCGACAGGGCCCCCTGAATGAAAAACTGTTTTTT
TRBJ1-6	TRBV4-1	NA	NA	CASSPATGVKNSPLHF	TGCGCCAGCAGCCCAGCAACGGGGGTGAAGAATTCACCCCTCCACTTT
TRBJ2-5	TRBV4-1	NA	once	CASSQDGGSGETQYF	TGCGCCAGCAGCCAAGATGGTGGCAGCGGAGAGACCCAGTACTTC
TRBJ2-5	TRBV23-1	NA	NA	CATGKKLGPHPGGTQYF	TGCGCCACCGGAAAAAAATTGGGACCGCACCCCGGAGGGACCCAGTACTTC
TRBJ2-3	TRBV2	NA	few	CASSEEDYRPTDTQYF	TGTGCCAGCAGTGAAGAAGACTACCGTCCCACAGATACGCAGTATTTT
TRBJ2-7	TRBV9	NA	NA	CASSVAREGGEQYF	TGTGCCAGCAGCGTAGCTAGAGAGGGAGGCGAGCAGTACTTC
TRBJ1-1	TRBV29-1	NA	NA	CSVDEGTEAFF	TGCAGCGTTGATGAAGGCACTGAAGCTTTCTTT
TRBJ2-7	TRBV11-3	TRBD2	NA	CASSLASGSGYEQYF	TGTGCCAGCAGCTTGGCTAGCGGGAGCGGGTACGAGCAGTACTTC
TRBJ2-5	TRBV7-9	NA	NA	CASSQGGRETQYF	TGTGCCAGCAGCCAGGGGGGACGAGAGACCCAGTACTTC
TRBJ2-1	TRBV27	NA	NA	CASSSGQGGYNEQFF	TGTGCCAGCAGTTCAGGCCAGGGAGGCTACAATGAGCAGTTCTTC
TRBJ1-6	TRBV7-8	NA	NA	CASSLKAASSYNSPLHF	TGTGCCAGCAGCTTAAAAGCGGCGAGCTCCTATAATTCACCCCTCCACTTT
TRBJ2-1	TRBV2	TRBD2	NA	CASRRTSGEYNEQFF	TGTGCCAGCAGACGCACTAGCGGGGAGTACAATGAGCAGTTCTTC
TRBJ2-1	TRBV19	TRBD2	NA	CASSNSGSSYNEQFF	TGTGCCAGTAGTAATAGCGGGAGCTCCTACAATGAGCAGTTCTTC
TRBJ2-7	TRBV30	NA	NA	CAWSGGQDYEQYF	TGTGCCTGGAGTGGTGGACAAGACTACGAGCAGTACTTC
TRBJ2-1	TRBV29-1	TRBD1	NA	CSVEETGTYNEQFF	TGCAGCGTTGAGGAGACAGGGACCTACAATGAGCAGTTCTTC
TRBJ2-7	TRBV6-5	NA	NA	CASSYWDEQYF	TGTGCCAGCAGTTACTGGGACGAGCAGTACTTC
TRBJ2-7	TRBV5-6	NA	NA	CASSFQGHYEQYF	TGTGCCAGCAGTTTCCAGGGCCACTACGAGCAGTACTTC
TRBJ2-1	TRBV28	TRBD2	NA	CASSLTRGVIYNEQFF	TGTGCCAGCAGCCTAACGCGGGGGGTTATCTACAATGAGCAGTTCTTC
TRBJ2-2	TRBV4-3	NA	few	CASSHLLGEPNTGELFF	TGCGCCAGCAGCCACCTTCTCGGGGAACCGAACACCGGGGAGCTGTTTTTT
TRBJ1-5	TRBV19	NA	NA	CASSIGRNTINQPQHF	TGTGCCAGTAGTATTGGCAGGAATACGATCAATCAGCCCCAGCATTTT
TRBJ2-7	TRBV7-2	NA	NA	CASSLDPVTSYEQYF	TGTGCCAGCAGCTTAGATCCCGTTACTTCCTACGAGCAGTACTTC
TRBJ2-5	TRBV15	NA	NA	CATSRLPQETQYF	TGTGCCACCAGCAGACTACCCCAAGAGACCCAGTACTTC
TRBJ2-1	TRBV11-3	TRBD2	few	CASSLGSNAGGAYNEQFF	TGTGCCAGCAGCTTAGGCTCTAATGCGGGAGGAGCATACAATGAGCAGTTCTTC
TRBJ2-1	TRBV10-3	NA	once	CAINLTDSDFCGGDEQFF	TGTGCCATCAATCTGACGGACAGCGACTTCTGCGGTGGGGATGAGCAGTTCTTC
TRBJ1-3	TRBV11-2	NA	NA	CASSPRTGRSVGNTIYF	TGTGCCAGCAGCCCGCGGACTGGACGGTCGGTTGGAAACACCATATATTTT
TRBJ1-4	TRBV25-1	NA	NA	CASSDRSANIGEKLFF	TGTGCCAGCAGTGATCGGTCGGCAAATATTGGTGAAAAACTGTTTTTT
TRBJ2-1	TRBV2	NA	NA	CGSPGSRSYNEQFF	TGTGGATCCCCGGGGTCCCGCTCCTACAATGAGCAGTTCTTC
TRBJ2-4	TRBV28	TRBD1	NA	CASSSLWSQGATAKNIQYF	TGTGCCAGCAGCAGTTTATGGTCCCAGGGGGCAACAGCCAAAAACATTCAGTACTTC
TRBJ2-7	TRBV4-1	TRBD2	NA	CASSPGTTLTRSYEQYF	TGCGCCAGCAGCCCCGGGACTACCCTAACCCGCTCCTACGAGCAGTACTTC
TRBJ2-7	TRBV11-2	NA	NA	CASSKNDRNPSYEQYF	TGTGCCAGCAGCAAAAACGACAGGAACCCCTCCTACGAGCAGTACTTC
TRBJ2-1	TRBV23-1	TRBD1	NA	CASSHLGTGEVCEQFF	TGCGCCAGCAGTCACCTCGGGACAGGGGAGGTCTGTGAGCAGTTCTTC
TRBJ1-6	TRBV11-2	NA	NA	CASSDPGSSYNSPLHF	TGTGCCAGCAGCGATCCCGGAAGCTCCTATAATTCACCCCTCCACTTT
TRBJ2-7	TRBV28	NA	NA	CASSFRSTRWDYEQYF	TGTGCCAGCAGTTTTCGATCCACAAGGTGGGACTACGAGCAGTACTTC
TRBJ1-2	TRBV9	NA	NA	CASSLDSKFYTF	TGTGCCAGCAGCTTAGACAGCAAGTTCTACACCTTC
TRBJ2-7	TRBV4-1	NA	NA	CASSQSRDPSYEQYF	TGCGCCAGCAGCCAATCCCGGGACCCCTCCTACGAGCAGTACTTC
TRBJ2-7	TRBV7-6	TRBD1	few	CASSWGQIYEQYF	TGTGCCAGCAGCTGGGGACAGATCTACGAGCAGTACTTC
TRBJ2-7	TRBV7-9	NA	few	CASSRAEHYEQYF	TGTGCCAGCAGCCGCGCGGAACACTACGAGCAGTACTTC